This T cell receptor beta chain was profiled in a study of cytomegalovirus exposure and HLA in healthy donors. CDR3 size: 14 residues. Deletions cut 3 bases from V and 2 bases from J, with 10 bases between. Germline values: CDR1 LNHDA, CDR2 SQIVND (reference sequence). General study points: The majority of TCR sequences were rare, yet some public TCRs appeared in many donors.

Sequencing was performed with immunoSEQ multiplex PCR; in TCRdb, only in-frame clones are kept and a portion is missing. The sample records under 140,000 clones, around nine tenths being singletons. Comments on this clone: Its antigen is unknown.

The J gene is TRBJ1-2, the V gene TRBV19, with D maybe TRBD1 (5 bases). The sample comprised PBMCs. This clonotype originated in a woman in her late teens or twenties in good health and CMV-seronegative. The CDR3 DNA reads TGTGCCAGTAGTATCTCCAGGGCCAACTATGGCTACACCTTC. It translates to CASSISRANYGYTF.